A single T cell receptor beta chain is shown here with its context. This sample is drawn from a study of blood T cell repertoires in COVID-19. Study overall: Donors in the United States, Italy and Spain gave samples during acute or convalescent COVID-19. PBMCs, B-cell-depleted T cells, or T cells provided the cDNA or gDNA that made up the material.

Authors' analysis steps: Estimation of nucleated cell counts was performed using reference gene primer amplification. The table came from immunoSEQ multiplex PCR; TCRdb's copy has only in-frame clones and leaves some out. The V and J calls and clone size were taken over from that table, and D and trimming were inferred from the DNA. This sample carries just under 85,000 clones, about four fifths of them seen once, and the ten largest clones take approximately 15%. Germline V gene lookup returns CDR1 SQVTM and CDR2 ANQGSEA. Trimming removed 8 bases at V and 1 base at J, with 8 bases between. The CDR3 is 11 amino acids.

Material: peripheral blood. The TCR originated in a woman aged 55-69 years with acute or convalescent COVID-19. This chain joins TRBV29-1 and TRBJ1-1, with D maybe TRBD1 (5 bases). The CDR3 reads CSTGSNTEAFF. The DNA for the CDR3 is TGCAGCACAGGTTCGAACACTGAAGCTTTCTTT.